What follows describes a single TCR beta chain. The antigen this receptor binds is unknown. Qualities for individual bases were not recorded, and no much larger clone is one base off. These data come from a study of blood T cell repertoires in COVID-19 (TCRdb year 2020). Concerning the study at large: Samples from collaborators originated in the United States, Italy and Spain and spanned both the acute and convalescent phases of COVID-19. Subjects who had been exposed to COVID-19, were actively infected with it, or had recovered from it provided the deeply sampled blood TCRbeta repertoires that made up the dataset. The sample metadata nearly always contained a de-identified subject ID, COVID-19 status, age in years and sex. The prospective study material was composed of cDNA or gDNA derived from T cells, B-cell-depleted T cells, or PBMCs. The repertoires were made available in a free public database intended to serve as a resource for research on the immune response to SARS-CoV-2. The samples were drawn from two sources: the first 160 participants of the ongoing ImmuneRACE study, and 1,000 to 1,500 subjects contributed by 6 global collaborators. Where available, HLA class I and class II types were taken from metadata supplied by the sample provider and were not determined by assay-based typing.

General conclusions and limits of the study: How much clinical and demographic metadata was included differed by source and by participant, and the metadata was provided uncurated.

One collaborating source in Seattle enrolled patients during active infection and followed them longitudinally through the course of disease. Each collaborating institution followed its own protocols to collect whole blood in K2EDTA tubes. Collaborator samples were shipped for TCRbeta analysis as frozen whole blood, isolated PBMCs, or DNA extracted from either sample type. The CDR3 goes from the cysteine to the phenylalanine over 15 residues. The read is trimmed to its CDR3 DNA, 45 bases read in frame from base 1. V loses 0 bases of germline sequence and J loses 4 bases, and the interval between the two ends is 13 bases. In the germline V gene, CDR1 corresponds to SQVTM and CDR2 to ANQGSEA. TCRbeta CDR3 regions were amplified from genomic DNA by means of the immunoSEQ Assay, a bias-controlled multiplex PCR. Turning to the authors' computational methods: The number of nucleated cells in each sample was estimated by amplification of reference gene primers within the assay. To quantify the absolute abundance of each unique TCRbeta CDR3 rearrangement, sequence reads were collapsed and filtered. For each sample, productive Simpson clonality was calculated as the square root of Simpson's diversity index over productive rearrangements. The source is immuneACCESS, and TCRdb retained only in-frame sequences with V and J called. Part of the clones is not carried over; for the studies checked, unresolved V genes explain less than half of this, and the remainder is unexplained. V, J and clone size were drawn from that table, and D and trimming were deduced from the DNA. For this sample there are some 240,000 clones; 75% to 85% appear just once. The ten top clones hold approximately 5.2% of the sample.

Source material: peripheral blood. This clonotype was sampled from a woman in her sixties or seventies with COVID-19, enrolled during active disease. Recombination connected TRBV29-1 to TRBJ1-3; TRBD1 is perhaps the D gene, given 6 matching bases. The CDR3 protein sequence reads: CSVEEWAGVGNTIYF. The DNA reads TGCAGCGTTGAAGAGTGGGCAGGGGTCGGAAACACCATATATTTT. The CDR3 plus the reference TRBV29-1 and TRBJ1-3 genes for the other parts give the full variable domain: SAVISQKPSRDICQRGTSLTIQCQVDSQVTMMFWYRQQPGQSLTLIATANQGSEATYESGFVIDKFPISRPNLTFSTLTVSNMSPEDSSIYLCSVEEWAGVGNTIYFGEGSWLTVV.